This T cell receptor (beta chain) derives from a study of blood T cell repertoires in COVID-19. Study-level background: Acute and convalescent COVID-19 specimens originated in the United States, Italy and Spain. From T cells, B-cell-depleted T cells, or PBMCs came the material, which was cDNA or gDNA.

Authors' analysis steps: For nucleated cells, counts were estimated from reference gene primer amplification. Data came from immunoSEQ multiplex PCR; TCRdb stores just in-frame clones and leaves some out. V and J calls and clone size come straight from that table; D and trimming were deduced from the DNA. The table has about 220,000 clones, less than 90% seen once. V was clipped by 6 bases and J by 0 bases; unmatched bases: 9. The CDR3 sequence is 18 residues long. Germline values: CDR1 LNHDA, CDR2 SQIVND (reference sequence). The sequenced material came from peripheral blood. This sequence was found in a man in his forties with acute or convalescent COVID-19. This chain joins TRBV19 and TRBJ2-1, with 12 bases identical to TRBD2. Here the CDR3 reads CASRLLAGGPLSYNEQFF. The CDR3 region has the DNA TGTGCCAGTAGGTTACTAGCGGGAGGACCCCTCTCCTACAATGAGCAGTTCTTC.